This paragraph covers one TCR beta chain sequence. Its specificity is unknown. This specimen belongs to a study of cytomegalovirus exposure and HLA in healthy donors. Study outcomes and limitations: TCR beta V- and J-gene trimming, according to a later analysis, was linked to a missense DCLRE1C variant. High sensitivity and specificity were reportedly achieved when the classifier diagnosed cytomegalovirus status.

PCR employed 60 Vbeta and 13 Jbeta primers. The data were produced by immunoSEQ multiplex PCR, yet TCRdb's version contains in-frame clones alone and is incomplete. The sample includes about 100,000 clones, around 80% seen only once; the top ten take under 3.5%. The CDR3 is made up of 12 amino acids. Trimming removed 10 bases at V and 11 bases at J, with 17 bases between. Looked up from germline, CDR1 is MNHEY and CDR2 is SMNVEV (reference sequence). The sequencing sample was made of PBMCs. The TCR sequence derives from a man aged 25-45 years in good health and CMV-seropositive. The chain recombines TRBV27 with TRBJ1-4; TRBD1 might be the D (5 bases). CDR3 protein: CAILGHRHKLFF. The CDR3 bases are TGTGCCATCCTAGGACATCGGCATAAACTGTTTTTT.